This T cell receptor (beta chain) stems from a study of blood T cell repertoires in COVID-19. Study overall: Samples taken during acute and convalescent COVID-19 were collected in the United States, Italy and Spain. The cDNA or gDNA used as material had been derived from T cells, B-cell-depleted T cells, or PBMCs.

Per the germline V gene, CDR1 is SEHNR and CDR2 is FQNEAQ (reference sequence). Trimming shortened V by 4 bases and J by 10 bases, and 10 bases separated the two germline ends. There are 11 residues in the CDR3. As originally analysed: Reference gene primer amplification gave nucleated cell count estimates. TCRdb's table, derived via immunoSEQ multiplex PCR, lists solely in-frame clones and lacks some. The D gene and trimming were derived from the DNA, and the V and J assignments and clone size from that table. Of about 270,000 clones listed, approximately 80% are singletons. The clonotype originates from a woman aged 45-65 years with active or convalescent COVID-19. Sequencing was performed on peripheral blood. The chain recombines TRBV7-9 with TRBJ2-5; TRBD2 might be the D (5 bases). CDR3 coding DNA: TGTGCCAGCAGCTCGCGGGTCGGCCAGTACTTC. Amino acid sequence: CASSSRVGQYF.